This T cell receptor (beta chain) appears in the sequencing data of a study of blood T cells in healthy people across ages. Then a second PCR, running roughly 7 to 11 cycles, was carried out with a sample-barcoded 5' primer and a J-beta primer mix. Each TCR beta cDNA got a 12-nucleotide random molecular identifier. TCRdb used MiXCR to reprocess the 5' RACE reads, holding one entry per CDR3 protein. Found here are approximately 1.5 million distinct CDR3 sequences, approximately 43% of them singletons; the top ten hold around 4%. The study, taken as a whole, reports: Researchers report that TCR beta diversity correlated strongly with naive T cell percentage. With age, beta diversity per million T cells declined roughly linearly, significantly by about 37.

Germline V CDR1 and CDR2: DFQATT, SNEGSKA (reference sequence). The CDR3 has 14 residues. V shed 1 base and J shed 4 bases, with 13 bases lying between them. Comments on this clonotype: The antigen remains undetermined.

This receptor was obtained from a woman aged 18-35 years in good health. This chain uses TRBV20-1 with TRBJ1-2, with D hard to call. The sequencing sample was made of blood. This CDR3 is CSARVGRSPYGYTF. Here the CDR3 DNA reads TGCAGTGCTAGAGTAGGCAGGAGCCCCTATGGCTACACCTTC.